This is a list of T cell receptor beta chains from one sample in a study of blood T cell repertoires in COVID-19. Using immunoSEQ multiplex PCR, the repertoire was profiled, and TCRdb retains in-frame clones only, with some absent. The sample includes over 150,000 clones, roughly 80% of them seen just once. Material for sequencing was PBMCs or T cells enriched from blood (not recorded which). Every receptor here comes from a man aged 35 to 55 who had recovered from COVID-19. CDR3s include the opening cysteine and the closing phenylalanine or tryptophan. The D gene is left open where the match is weak. Some rows mark clone size as missing; the rest say once, few, many or name a class of expanded clone.

abundance	d_gene	v_gene	j_gene	CDR3aa	CDR3nt
NA	TRBD1	TRBV7-9	TRBJ1-2	CASSSSGTGNGYTF	TGTGCCAGCAGCTCGTCGGGGACAGGGAATGGCTACACCTTC
few	NA	TRBV6-5	TRBJ1-1	CASGGARYTEAFF	TGTGCCAGCGGGGGGGCGCGTTACACTGAAGCTTTCTTT
NA	TRBD1	TRBV5-1	TRBJ2-5	CASPRDRGETQYF	TGCGCCAGCCCCCGGGACAGGGGAGAGACCCAGTACTTC
NA	TRBD1	TRBV4-1	TRBJ2-5	CASSQGGAGGAGQETQYF	TGCGCCAGCAGCCAAGGAGGGGCAGGGGGCGCAGGGCAAGAGACCCAGTACTTC
NA	NA	TRBV18	TRBJ2-1	CASSPRGGAYNEQFF	TGTGCCAGCTCACCACGGGGGGGCGCCTACAATGAGCAGTTCTTC
NA	NA	TRBV4-3	TRBJ1-4	CASSQGLEGEKLFF	TGCGCCAGCAGCCAAGGGCTCGAGGGTGAAAAACTGTTTTTT
NA	TRBD2	TRBV4-1	TRBJ2-5	CASSQDPAGGLTQYF	TGCGCCAGCAGCCAAGACCCAGCGGGGGGATTGACCCAGTACTTC
NA	NA	TRBV4-2	TRBJ1-6	CASSQFTGSPLHF	TGTGCCAGCAGCCAATTTACGGGTTCACCCCTCCACTTT
NA	TRBD2	TRBV9	TRBJ2-3	CASSPRLAESTDTQYF	TGTGCCAGCAGCCCGAGACTAGCGGAAAGCACAGATACGCAGTATTTT
few	NA	TRBV7-8	TRBJ2-7	CASSRDTLYEQYF	TGTGCCAGCAGCCGGGACACCCTATACGAGCAGTACTTC
NA	NA	TRBV6-4	TRBJ1-5	CAGGESSNQPQHF	TGTGCGGGGGGAGAATCTAGCAATCAGCCCCAGCATTTT
NA	NA	TRBV7-8	TRBJ2-3	CASSLIARGWTDTQYF	TGTGCCAGCAGCTTAATAGCCCGGGGTTGGACAGATACGCAGTATTTT
NA	TRBD1	TRBV5-1	TRBJ1-5	CASSFGQGDNQPQHF	TGCGCCAGCAGCTTCGGACAGGGCGACAATCAGCCCCAGCATTTT
NA	TRBD1	TRBV7-9	TRBJ2-3	CASSRQGGYTDTQYF	TGTGCCAGCAGCCGACAGGGGGGATACACAGATACGCAGTATTTT
NA	NA	TRBV30	TRBJ1-3	CAWSVHSSGNTIYF	TGTGCCTGGAGTGTCCACAGCTCTGGAAACACCATATATTTT
NA	TRBD1	TRBV6-4	TRBJ1-2	CASSSGTGQGYTF	TGTGCCAGCAGTTCCGGGACAGGGCAAGGCTACACCTTC
NA	TRBD2	TRBV2	TRBJ2-1	CASSLLLAVYNEQFF	TGTGCCAGCAGCCTATTACTAGCGGTATACAATGAGCAGTTCTTC
NA	TRBD2	TRBV28	TRBJ2-1	CASSAGGLAGNEQFF	TGTGCCAGCAGTGCTGGGGGACTAGCGGGGAATGAGCAGTTCTTC
NA	TRBD1	TRBV10-3	TRBJ2-1	CAISKGQGVNEQFF	TGTGCCATCAGCAAGGGACAGGGGGTGAATGAGCAGTTCTTC
NA	TRBD1	TRBV25-1	TRBJ1-2	CASSEYRGDGYTF	TGTGCCAGCAGTGAATACAGGGGGGATGGCTACACCTTC
NA	NA	TRBV27	TRBJ1-2	CASSLAQGNAAGYTF	TGTGCCAGCAGTTTAGCCCAGGGTAACGCGGCTGGCTACACCTTC
NA	NA	TRBV3-1/TRBV3-2	TRBJ1-1	CASSQAGISEAFF	TGTGCCAGCAGCCAAGCAGGGATCTCTGAAGCTTTCTTT
few	NA	TRBV10-2	TRBJ1-5	CASSAGINQPQHF	TGCGCCAGCAGTGCGGGGATTAATCAGCCCCAGCATTTT
NA	NA	TRBV6-1	TRBJ1-4	CASSGLRTKLLNEKLFF	TGTGCCAGCAGTGGGCTTAGGACTAAGCTCCTTAATGAAAAACTGTTTTTT
once	NA	TRBV13	TRBJ1-3	CASSSILDTSSGNTIYF	TGTGCCAGCAGCTCGATTCTCGACACTAGCTCTGGAAACACCATATATTTT
NA	TRBD1	TRBV30	TRBJ1-2	CAWSVWTGGYGYTF	TGTGCCTGGAGTGTATGGACAGGGGGATATGGCTACACCTTC
few	TRBD1	TRBV4-1	TRBJ1-1	CASSQVRTGRGGEAFF	TGCGCCAGCAGCCAAGTTAGGACAGGGCGCGGGGGTGAAGCTTTCTTT
once	TRBD1	TRBV5-1	TRBJ1-2	CASSQDRAYGYTF	TGCGCCAGCAGTCAGGACAGGGCCTATGGCTACACCTTC
NA	TRBD2	TRBV5-4	TRBJ2-5	CASSRTSGAAGETQYF	TGTGCCAGCAGCCGAACTAGCGGGGCCGCGGGGGAGACCCAGTACTTC
once	TRBD1	TRBV9	TRBJ1-2	CASSEGQDYGYTF	TGTGCCAGCAGCGAGGGACAGGACTATGGCTACACCTTC
NA	TRBD2	TRBV4-1	TRBJ2-7	CASSQRTSGLSYEQYF	TGCGCCAGCAGCCAACGTACTAGCGGCCTCTCCTACGAGCAGTACTTC
NA	NA	TRBV9	TRBJ1-2	CASSLRDLAYGYTF	TGTGCCAGCAGCCTCCGGGACTTGGCCTATGGCTACACCTTC
NA	TRBD1	TRBV6-1	TRBJ2-7	CASSEALHGTGYEQYF	TGTGCCAGCAGTGAAGCGCTTCATGGGACAGGCTACGAGCAGTACTTC
NA	TRBD2	TRBV5-8	TRBJ2-1	CASSLAGAFF	TGTGCCAGCAGCTTAGCGGGGGCTTTCTTC
NA	NA	TRBV4-2	TRBJ2-1	CASSPRGDRSSYNEQFF	TGTGCCAGCAGCCCCCGGGGTGACCGAAGCTCCTACAATGAGCAGTTCTTC
NA	NA	TRBV2	TRBJ2-1	CASSELSGSYNEQFF	TGTGCCAGCAGTGAACTGAGCGGATCATACAATGAGCAGTTCTTC
NA	TRBD2	TRBV7-2	TRBJ2-3	CASSLGLAGGRNTQYF	TGTGCCAGCAGCTTAGGCCTAGCGGGGGGGCGGAATACGCAGTATTTT
NA	TRBD1	TRBV27	TRBJ1-3	CASRTGGYSGNTIYF	TGTGCCAGCAGGACAGGGGGCTACTCTGGAAACACCATATATTTT
NA	NA	TRBV24-1	TRBJ2-7	CATRGGQANKGYEQYF	TGTGCCACCAGGGGAGGACAGGCCAATAAGGGCTACGAGCAGTACTTC
NA	NA	TRBV7-2	TRBJ1-5	CASSLDPHSNQPQHF	TGTGCCAGCAGCTTAGATCCCCATAGCAATCAGCCCCAGCATTTT
once	TRBD1	TRBV4-3	TRBJ1-2	CASSQDRDRVYGYTF	TGCGCCAGCAGCCAGGACCGGGACAGGGTTTACGGCTACACCTTC
NA	NA	TRBV2	TRBJ1-5	CASTGEAAQPQHF	TGTGCCAGCACAGGGGAAGCGGCTCAGCCCCAGCATTTT
NA	TRBD1	TRBV7-9	TRBJ1-2	CASSLMYGTGDFSYGYTF	TGTGCCAGCAGCTTAATGTATGGGACAGGGGATTTTAGCTATGGCTACACCTTC
NA	NA	TRBV27	TRBJ1-2	CASSLQSNYGYTF	TGTGCCAGCAGTTTACAATCTAACTATGGCTACACCTTC
NA	TRBD1	TRBV6-5	TRBJ1-1	CASSTRDSEAFF	TGTGCCAGCAGTACCCGGGACAGCGAAGCTTTCTTT
NA	TRBD2	TRBV27	TRBJ2-1	CASSGGGGYNEQFF	TGTGCCAGCAGTGGCGGGGGGGGATACAATGAGCAGTTCTTC